This TCR beta chain is drawn from a study of monozygotic twins with inflammatory bowel disease. The study, taken as a whole, reports: Especially where disease activity was present, IBD patients had fewer clonotypes in common with others than healthy twins did. Patient repertoires may have gained variability from differing immunosuppressive treatments.

Template switching appended UMIs that held a 6-nucleotide sample barcode. Amplification of TCRalpha and TCRbeta cDNA involved two nested PCRs that ran for around 15 and 10 cycles. One entry per CDR3 protein, without DNA, is what TCRdb gives after re-calling the 5' RACE reads. The listing records over 120,000 distinct CDR3 sequences. On this clonotype itself: Its cognate antigen is unknown.

Germline CDR1 reads MDHEN; CDR2 reads SYDVKM. CDR3 length: 16 residues. Material for sequencing was blood. This sequence originates from a human donor with ulcerative colitis or Crohn's disease, or a healthy co-twin of an affected twin (not recorded which). V is TRBV28 and J is TRBJ2-1; TCRdb lists TRBD1, though no DNA is available to test this call. CDR3 protein: CASNPMGDISYNEQFF.